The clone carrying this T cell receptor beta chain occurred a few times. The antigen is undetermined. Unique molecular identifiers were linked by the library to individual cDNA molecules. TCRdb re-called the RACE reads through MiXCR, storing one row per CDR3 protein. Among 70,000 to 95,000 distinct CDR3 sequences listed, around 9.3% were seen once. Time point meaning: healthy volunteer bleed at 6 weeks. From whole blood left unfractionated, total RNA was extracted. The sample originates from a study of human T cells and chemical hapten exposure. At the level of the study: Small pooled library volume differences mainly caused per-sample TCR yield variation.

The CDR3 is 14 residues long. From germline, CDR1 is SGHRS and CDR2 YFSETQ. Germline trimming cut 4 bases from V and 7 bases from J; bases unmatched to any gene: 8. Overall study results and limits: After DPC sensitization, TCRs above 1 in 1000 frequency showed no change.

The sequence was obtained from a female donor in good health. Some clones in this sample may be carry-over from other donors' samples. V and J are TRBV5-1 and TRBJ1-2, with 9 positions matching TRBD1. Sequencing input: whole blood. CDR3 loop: CASSLEQGASGYTF. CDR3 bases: TGCGCCAGCAGCCTGGAACAGGGGGCGAGTGGCTACACCTTC.